These T cell receptor beta chains were read from a single sample in a study of blood T cell repertoires in COVID-19. Measured with immunoSEQ multiplex PCR; TCRdb has only the in-frame clones, and not every one. This sample has some 210,000 clones, with approximately 75% found just once. Sequenced input: PBMCs or T cells enriched from blood (not recorded which). These receptors were obtained from a man in his forties who had recovered from COVID-19. The CDR3 runs from the conserved cysteine through the conserved F or W. A D gene is named only where the DNA matches it firmly. Some rows mark clone size as missing; the rest say once, few, many or name a class of expanded clone.

j_call,clone_size,d_call,v_call,cdr3_nt,cdr3_aa
TRBJ2-1,.,.,TRBV2,TGTGCCAGCGGAGGGGAGAGCTCCTACAATGAGCAGTTCTTC,CASGGESSYNEQFF
TRBJ1-1,few,.,TRBV5-5,TGTGCCAGCAGCCAAATGGACAATATGAACACTGAAGCTTTCTTT,CASSQMDNMNTEAFF
TRBJ1-3,.,.,TRBV4-1,TGCGCCAGCAGCCGTACGGGTGTAGCTGGAAACACCATATATTTT,CASSRTGVAGNTIYF
TRBJ1-1,.,.,TRBV19,TGTGCCAGTAGTATCCAGGGTATCACTGAAGCTTTCTTT,CASSIQGITEAFF
TRBJ1-1,.,.,TRBV5-1,TGCGCCAGCAGCTCCAAACAGGGCCTCACTGAAGCTTTCTTT,CASSSKQGLTEAFF
TRBJ2-7,once,TRBD1,TRBV19,TGTGCCAGTAGCGCTTCGGGACAGGGCCTCGACGAGCAGTACTTC,CASSASGQGLDEQYF
TRBJ1-6,.,.,TRBV27,TGTGCCAGCTGGGCAAAGGGGAATTCACCCCTCCACTTT,CASWAKGNSPLHF
TRBJ1-1,once,.,TRBV15,TGTGCCACCAGCAGAGTTCGCGCGTCAGCTTTCTTT,CATSRVRASAFF
TRBJ1-5,.,.,TRBV2,TGTGCCAGCAAGAGGGATAGGCAGCCCCAGCATTTT,CASKRDRQPQHF
TRBJ2-2,.,TRBD2,TRBV7-9,TGTGCCAGCAGCCGACTAGCGGCTACCGGGGAGCTGTTTTTT,CASSRLAATGELFF